This passage covers 26 T cell receptor beta chains from one sample sequenced in a study of technical replicates of blood from a handful of donors. Assay used: immunoSEQ multiplex PCR; TCRdb lists only in-frame clones, some missing. Of 9,000 to 15,000 clones listed, almost 95% are singletons. The source material was PBMCs. The source of these receptors is a human donor in good health.

The chain joins TRBV28 to TRBJ2-1; D is perhaps TRBD1 (6 bases). From germline, CDR1 is MDHEN and CDR2 SYDVKM. V was trimmed by 2 bases and J by 4 bases, leaving 12 bases between them. CDR3 size: 15 residues. The CDR3 DNA follows: TGTGCCAGCAGTTTAAGGACAGTGCCGTACAATGAGCAGTTCTTC. It translates to CASSLRTVPYNEQFF.

The V and J genes are TRBV7-8 and TRBJ1-1; TRBD1 might be the D (5 bases). The V and J ends lost 4 bases and 0 bases respectively, with 15 bases between them. The CDR3 extends over 16 amino acids. CDR1 is SGHVS, CDR2 FQNEAQ, per germline. For the CDR3, the DNA is TGTGCCAGCAGCTCCCCATCGACAGCCATGAACACTGAAGCTTTCTTT. Amino acids: CASSSPSTAMNTEAFF.

The CDR3, as DNA: TGTGCCAGTAGTTGGGGGGGGTCGGAGACCCAGTACTTC. This sequence encodes CASSWGGSETQYF. J is TRBJ2-5 and V is TRBV19; 7 bases align to TRBD2. This CDR3 has 13 residues. J gave up 5 bases and V 5 bases, and 5 bases lay outside the gene matches. Germline V gene sequence: CDR1 LNHDA, CDR2 SQIVND (reference sequence). Using reference TRBV19 and TRBJ2-5 for the parts outside the CDR3, the full variable domain is DGGITQSPKYLFRKEGQNVTLSCEQNLNHDAMYWYRQDPGQGLRLIYYSQIVNDFQKGDIAEGYSVSREKKESFPLTVTSAQKNPTAFYLCASSWGGSETQYFGPGTRLLVL.

This rearrangement joins TRBV19 to TRBJ1-4, with TRBD1 matching 10 bases. V lost 7 bases and J lost 3; bases outside the gene matches: 5. Germline CDR1 LNHDA, CDR2 SQIVND (reference sequence). The CDR3 length is 15 residues. In DNA, the CDR3 is TGTGCCAGTACCCCTGGACAGGGGGCTAATGAAAAACTGTTTTTT. Residues: CASTPGQGANEKLFF.

The CDR3: CASSSSEVNTEAFF. In DNA form, the CDR3 reads TGTGCCAGCAGCTCAAGCGAGGTGAACACTGAAGCTTTCTTT. This chain connects TRBV11-1 to TRBJ1-1; no clear D gene. V lost 4 bases and J lost 0, with 9 bases in between. The CDR3 has 14 residues. Germline assignment: CDR1 SGHAT and CDR2 FQDESV (reference sequence).

This chain joins TRBV5-1 and TRBJ2-3, with D maybe TRBD2 (6 bases). The length of the CDR3 is 14 residues. The germline V gene has CDR1 SGHRS and CDR2 YFSETQ. The ends were cut back, 4 bases at V and 6 bases at J, with 15 bases in the middle. The DNA for the CDR3 is TGCGCCAGCAGCCCGGGACTGTCTCCTGATACGCAGTATTTT. As protein: CASSPGLSPDTQYF.

This chain joins TRBV20-1 and TRBJ2-3; D call uncertain. Per the germline V gene, CDR1 is DFQATT and CDR2 is SNEGSKA (reference sequence). The CDR3 loop spans 11 amino acids. V was clipped by 6 bases and J by 8 bases, with 12 bases between them. CDR3 in amino acids: CSATPGGTQYF. The CDR3 DNA follows: TGCAGTGCCACCCCGGGTGGTACGCAGTATTTT.

The V and J genes are TRBV5-1 and TRBJ2-3; 13 bases are a match to TRBD2. This CDR3 has 16 amino acids. Germline V gives CDR1 SGHRS, CDR2 YFSETQ. The V and J ends lost 4 bases and 2 bases, in that order; junction bases with no gene match: 4. In DNA, the CDR3 is TGCGCCAGCAGCAAAGGGACTAGCGGGAACACAGATACGCAGTATTTT. Amino acids: CASSKGTSGNTDTQYF.

The V and J genes are TRBV6-6 and TRBJ2-3; 8 bases align to TRBD1. V dropped 5 bases and J dropped 5; count of bases not matched to a gene: 6. The CDR3 covers 14 residues. The germline V gene encodes CDR1 MNHNY and CDR2 SVGAGI (reference sequence). CDR3 DNA sequence: TGTGCCAGCAGTCCGACAGGGGTTCAAGATACGCAGTATTTT. It yields the protein CASSPTGVQDTQYF.

The V and J genes are TRBV7-6 and TRBJ1-3; a possible D gene is TRBD1 (5 bases). This CDR3 spans 13 amino acids. V was trimmed by 5 bases and J by 4 bases, leaving 9 bases between them. Germline CDR1 is SGHVS and CDR2 is FNYEAQ. The CDR3: CASSMTVGNTIYF. The CDR3, as DNA: TGTGCCAGCAGCATGACAGTCGGAAACACCATATATTTT.

The J gene is TRBJ2-7, the V gene TRBV7-9; perhaps TRBD2 as D (6 bases). The V gene's germline CDR1 is SEHNR and CDR2 FQNEAQ (reference sequence). The V end was cut by 5 bases, the J end by 2 bases, with 13 bases between. The length of the CDR3 is 14 residues. The CDR3 DNA is TGTGCCAGCAGCCCGAGCGGGCCAGCCTACGAGCAGTACTTC. It specifies CASSPSGPAYEQYF.

The rearrangement joins TRBV6-1 to TRBJ2-1; TRBD2 matches 11 bases. Trimming took 7 bases from V and 7 from J; bases not matched to a gene: 6. The CDR3 has 14 residues. Germline values: CDR1 MNHNS, CDR2 SASEGT. This CDR3 is CASTTSGSGNEQFF. The CDR3 bases are TGTGCCAGCACTACTAGCGGGAGCGGGAATGAGCAGTTCTTC.

This chain links TRBV10-1 with TRBJ1-2, with D perhaps TRBD1 (5 bases). Germline V lookup: CDR1 WNHNN, CDR2 SYGVQD (reference sequence). The CDR3 is 13 residues long. Between the trimmed V and J ends, which lost 3 bases and 3 bases, there was a span of 8 bases. CDR3 in DNA: TGCGCCAGCAGTGATGCAGGGCACTATGGCTACACCTTC. Translated: CASSDAGHYGYTF.

This sequence joins TRBV27 and TRBJ1-5; D is uncertain. CDR1 and CDR2 (germline): MNHEY, SMNVEV (reference sequence). The CDR3 extends over 13 amino acids. V was clipped by 2 bases and J by 7 bases, with 9 bases between them. In DNA, the CDR3 is TGTGCCAGCAGTTTACGGCGGAGGCAGCCCCAGCATTTT. Its translation is CASSLRRRQPQHF.

V is TRBV30 and J is TRBJ1-1; 9 bases agree with TRBD1. V shed 4 bases, J shed 3 bases, and the junction held 3 bases outside the gene matches. Germline CDR1 and CDR2: GTSNPN and SVGIG (reference sequence). CDR3 length: 13 residues. For the CDR3, the DNA is TGTGCCTGGATTCGACAGGGGGACACTGAAGCTTTCTTT. Its protein is CAWIRQGDTEAFF.

The chain joins TRBV29-1 to TRBJ2-1; TRBD2 might be the D (5 bases). The CDR3 totals 12 residues. V was pared by 5 bases and J by 6 bases, with 11 bases between. The germline V gene has CDR1 SQVTM and CDR2 ANQGSEA. The CDR3 reads CSVQRRTNEQFF. CDR3 in DNA: TGCAGCGTTCAGCGGAGGACCAATGAGCAGTTCTTC.

This chain connects TRBV2 to TRBJ1-1, with TRBD1 identical over 7 bases. CDR1 is SNHLY, CDR2 FYNNEI, per germline. The ends lost 7 bases at V and 4 bases at J; junction bases unmatched: 6. This CDR3 spans 13 amino acids. The CDR3 DNA reads as TGTGCCAGCACGGACAGGCCGAGCACTGAAGCTTTCTTT. It translates to CASTDRPSTEAFF.

The rearrangement joins TRBV30 to TRBJ2-7; D might be TRBD1 (5 bases). Deletions cut 0 bases from V and 5 bases from J, with 14 bases between. This CDR3 region has 14 residues. Germline V gives CDR1 GTSNPN, CDR2 SVGIG (reference sequence). The CDR3 DNA reads TGTGCCTGGAGTGTTTTTGCAGGGTCCGACGAGCAGTACTTC. Translated: CAWSVFAGSDEQYF. Using reference TRBV30 and TRBJ2-7 for the parts outside the CDR3, the full variable domain is SQTIHQWPATLVQPVGSPLSLECTVEGTSNPNLYWYRQAAGRGLQLLFYSVGIGQISSEVPQNLSASRPQDRQFILSSKKLLLSDSGFYLCAWSVFAGSDEQYFGPGTRLTVT.

The chain is built from TRBV19 and TRBJ2-2; D gene uncertain. The germline V gene has CDR1 LNHDA and CDR2 SQIVND (reference sequence). V was cut by 7 bases and J by 3 bases, with 24 bases left in between. The CDR3 is 18 amino acids. The CDR3 region has the DNA TGTGCCAGTACCCCCGACGTCCAGGAATTACAATACACCGGGGAGCTGTTTTTT. Its protein product is CASTPDVQELQYTGELFF.

The CDR3 DNA reads as TGTGCCAGCTCGGGACAGGGGAACACCGGGGAGCTGTTTTTT. This gives the protein CASSGQGNTGELFF. The V and J genes are TRBV5-6 and TRBJ2-2, with TRBD1 matching over 9 bases. Per the germline V gene, CDR1 is SGHDT and CDR2 is YYEEEE. With 7 bases clipped from V and 1 base from J, the junction kept 2 bases outside the gene matches. The CDR3 loop spans 14 amino acids.

The chain uses TRBV9 and TRBJ2-7; a weak D match, TRBD1 (6 bases). Germline CDR1 is SGDLS and CDR2 is YYNGEE. V was shortened by 4 bases and J by 1 base, with 12 bases between the two germline ends. The CDR3 runs to 14 residues. The CDR3 DNA reads as TGTGCCAGCAGCCCGACGGACAGTTCCTACGAGCAGTACTTC. Translating gives CASSPTDSSYEQYF.

The chain joins TRBV6-1 to TRBJ1-2; D unclear. V was clipped by 2 bases and J by 4 bases, with 11 bases between them. Germline V gives CDR1 MNHNS, CDR2 SASEGT. The CDR3 is 14 amino acids. For the CDR3, the DNA is TGTGCCAGCAGTGAATATGAGGGAAGCTATGGCTACACCTTC. Its translation is CASSEYEGSYGYTF.

This chain joins TRBV2 and TRBJ1-3; the match to TRBD1 covers 7 bases. Germline V gene lookup returns CDR1 SNHLY and CDR2 FYNNEI. The CDR3 is made up of 15 amino acids. Trimming cost V 3 bases and J 4 bases; bases outside gene matches: 6. Here the CDR3 DNA reads TGTGCCAGCAGTGACACAGGGGTAGCCGGAAACACCATATATTTT. Protein sequence: CASSDTGVAGNTIYF.

The rearrangement links TRBV10-1 to TRBJ1-1, with D possibly being TRBD1 (5 bases). V lost 6 bases and J lost 0, with 8 bases in between. Germline V gene lookup returns CDR1 WNHNN and CDR2 SYGVQD (reference sequence). The CDR3 consists of 13 residues. The CDR3 region is CASSGQMNTEAFF. CDR3 in DNA: TGCGCCAGCAGCGGACAAATGAACACTGAAGCTTTCTTT.

The chain uses TRBV27 and TRBJ2-2; 9 nucleotides agree with TRBD2. Per germline, CDR1 MNHEY and CDR2 SMNVEV (reference sequence). The CDR3 loop spans 15 amino acids. With 3 bases clipped from V and 3 bases from J, the junction kept 2 bases outside the gene matches. In nucleotides, the CDR3 is TGTGCCAGCAGTTTGCGGGAGGGCCACACCGGGGAGCTGTTTTTT. Amino acid sequence: CASSLREGHTGELFF.

The rearrangement joins TRBV27 to TRBJ1-5; D not resolved. The CDR3 is 12 residues long. V was cut by 3 bases and J by 3 bases, with 3 bases left in between. Germline loops: CDR1 MNHEY, CDR2 SMNVEV (reference sequence). CDR3 residues: CASSFYNQPQHF. DNA for the CDR3: TGTGCCAGCAGTTTTTACAATCAGCCCCAGCATTTT.